A selection of T cell receptor beta chains follows, all from one sample in a study of blood T cell repertoires in COVID-19. TCRdb keeps only in-frame clones here, not all; method: immunoSEQ multiplex PCR. This repertoire shows over 200,000 clones, approximately 78% found once; its top ten account for around a tenth. What was sequenced was PBMCs or T cells enriched from blood (not recorded which). Every receptor here comes from a man in his forties or fifties who had recovered from COVID-19. Both conserved end residues are part of each CDR3. A D gene is named only where the DNA matches it firmly. Where a row states a size, it is once, few, many or the class of an expanded clone; other rows omit it.

J gene: TRBJ2-5
D gene: TRBD2
CDR3 length: 16
clone size: -
V gene: TRBV5-4
CDR3 protein: CASSLGPSGSQETQYF
CDR3 DNA: TGTGCCAGCAGCTTGGGTCCTAGCGGATCCCAAGAGACCCAGTACTTC

J gene: TRBJ2-3
D gene: -
CDR3 length: 12
clone size: -
V gene: TRBV29-1
CDR3 protein: CSVEVSYSTQYF
CDR3 DNA: TGCAGCGTTGAAGTAAGTTACAGTACGCAGTATTTT

J gene: TRBJ1-1
D gene: -
CDR3 length: 13
clone size: -
V gene: TRBV12-3/TRBV12-4
CDR3 protein: CASSFRRGGEAFF
CDR3 DNA: TGTGCCAGCAGTTTTCGTCGAGGGGGTGAAGCTTTCTTT

J gene: TRBJ2-1
D gene: TRBD2
CDR3 length: 14
clone size: few
V gene: TRBV29-1
CDR3 protein: CSVPRASGSNEQFF
CDR3 DNA: TGCAGCGTTCCAAGAGCTAGCGGGAGCAATGAGCAGTTCTTC

J gene: TRBJ2-7
D gene: -
CDR3 length: 14
clone size: -
V gene: TRBV7-9
CDR3 protein: CASSFGGASYEQYF
CDR3 DNA: TGTGCCAGCAGCTTTGGAGGGGCTAGCTACGAGCAGTACTTC

J gene: TRBJ1-5
D gene: -
CDR3 length: 15
clone size: -
V gene: TRBV11-2
CDR3 protein: CASSYTGTKNQPQHF
CDR3 DNA: TGTGCCAGCAGCTATACCGGGACTAAGAATCAGCCCCAGCATTTT

J gene: TRBJ2-3
D gene: TRBD2
CDR3 length: 15
clone size: -
V gene: TRBV10-3
CDR3 protein: CAISELAGAPTAQYF
CDR3 DNA: TGTGCCATCAGTGAACTAGCGGGAGCCCCCACCGCGCAGTATTTT

J gene: TRBJ2-1
D gene: TRBD2
CDR3 length: 18
clone size: -
V gene: TRBV7-9
CDR3 protein: CASSDDRGLAGVYNEQFF
CDR3 DNA: TGTGCCAGCAGCGACGACAGAGGACTAGCGGGAGTCTACAATGAGCAGTTCTTC

J gene: TRBJ1-1
D gene: -
CDR3 length: 15
clone size: few
V gene: TRBV18
CDR3 protein: CASSGAGKKNTEAFF
CDR3 DNA: TGTGCCAGCTCAGGGGCAGGGAAAAAGAACACTGAAGCTTTCTTT

J gene: TRBJ2-1
D gene: -
CDR3 length: 16
clone size: -
V gene: TRBV5-1
CDR3 protein: CASSGRMGLGLNEQFF
CDR3 DNA: TGCGCCAGCAGTGGTAGAATGGGGTTGGGACTGAATGAGCAGTTCTTC